This entry features one T cell receptor beta chain sequence. This clonotype was seen more than once but under ten times. Its target antigen remains unknown. No qualities accompany the bases; no much larger clone lies one base away. The sample is drawn from a study of T-cell memory formation after mild COVID-19 (dated by TCRdb to 2020 to 2023). For the wider study: TCR sequence clusters from the two donors were found to be largely donor specific. Two young, previously healthy adult volunteers, one female and one male, were included in the cohort. In two donors, T-cell clones that expanded and contracted after mild COVID-19 were tracked by sequencing TCRalpha and TCRbeta repertoires over time.

Inclusive of the bounding cysteine and phenylalanine, the CDR3 is 15 residues long. Only the CDR3 region is kept as DNA, spanning 45 bases read in frame from base 1. A distance of 15 bases separates the germline ends of V and J, which lose 1 base and 5 bases respectively. The germline V gene yields SGHRS for CDR1 and YFSETQ for CDR2. Ficoll-Paque density gradient centrifugation was the method used to isolate PBMCs. Instrument on record: Illumina NovaSeq 6000. cDNA libraries for TCRalpha and TCRbeta were prepared by 5'RACE using constant-segment primers, with sample barcodes and unique molecular identifiers added. Trizol reagent was used to extract RNA from every sample. Libraries were amplified in two PCR steps, with a second sample barcode and Illumina TruSeq adapters added in the second step. Libraries were sequenced on an Illumina NovaSeq with 2 x 150 bp paired-end reads. The original pipeline was this. Demultiplexing of reads and collapsing into UMI-guided consensus sequences were performed with migec v1.2.7. Using mixcr v2.1.11, UMI consensuses were aligned to TRA and TRB V and J templates and then assembled into clonotypes. Clonotypes were classified as expanded or contracted when called significant by both edgeR and NoisET, with noise models trained on biological replicates. For edgeR calls, a false discovery rate-adjusted p below 0.01 and a log2 fold-change threshold of 1 were applied. As an exploratory analysis of dynamics, max-normalized trajectories of the 1000 most abundant clonotypes were examined by PCA with hierarchical clustering. Separately sequenced CD4+ and CD8+ repertoires were used to assign the CD4 or CD8 phenotype of responding clones. TCRdb applied fastp at Q25 and MiXCR to the public reads, then kept only in-frame beta chains. All rows with the same CDR3 protein become a single entry with the most common DNA and genes. TCRdb assigned the V and J calls; the authors' analysis was not used. The sample yields about 110,000 distinct CDR3 sequences; 18% were counted once. The ten largest clones represent approximately 5% of the sample.

Overall study results and their limits: SARS-CoV-2 specificity of the second-wave clones peaking on day 37 was not confirmed. Only a couple of mild cases were covered in the study, and larger cohorts including severe cases with pre-infection samples were considered necessary. Contracting CD4+ clones were located mainly in the CM and EM memory subsets, whereas CD8+ clones were found to be enriched in EMRA. Clones contracting from day 15 to 85 had balanced CD4/CD8 phenotypes, while a second wave expanding from day 15 to 37 was biased towards CD4+. The detection of some responding clones in pre-infection memory suggests that pre-existing cross-reactive memory T cells joined the SARS-CoV-2 response.

Sequenced sample: PBMCs or a T cell subset sorted from them (not recorded which). This TCR came from a man aged 18-30 years who had mild COVID-19 (a few samples of this study predate the infection). The sample titles of this study are shuffled in the database, so cell type and time point are left out; the donor was told from shared clones. Recombination connected TRBV5-1 to TRBJ1-2, with the identity of the D gene unclear. The nucleotide sequence is given as TGCGCCAGCAGCTTGTTTTTCGGTGCGGGGTATGGCTACACCTTC. This sequence encodes CASSLFFGAGYGYTF.